The clone carrying this T cell receptor beta chain is medium-sized (0.01 to 0.1%) by share. Its target is unknown. Sequencing was performed with immunoSEQ multiplex PCR; in TCRdb, only in-frame clones are kept and a portion is missing. The table lists roughly 110,000 clones, about 85% of them singletons. The data stem from a study of radiotherapy plus CTLA-4 blockade in lung cancer. For the study at large: Objective response was observed in about 19% of patients, and disease control in approximately 33%.

Study findings and constraints: Increased serum interferon-beta after radiation also reportedly predicted response strongly. After radiotherapy and ipilimumab, tumor-derived clones expanded in peripheral blood.

CDR3 length: 17 amino acids. The V segment lost 1 base and the J segment 4 bases; nucleotides outside the gene matches: 9. CDR1 MGHRA and CDR2 YSYEKL come from the germline V gene. This specimen was peripheral blood, taken from a patient treated with radiotherapy plus ipilimumab. The chain recombines TRBV4-1 with TRBJ1-5; 8 bases align to TRBD1. The receptor comes from a human donor with non-small cell lung cancer that progressed on radiotherapy plus ipilimumab. Some clones in this sample may be carry-over from other donors' samples. CDR3 DNA: TGCGCCAGCAGCCAAGTTATCCGGGACAGGAAAAATCAGCCCCAGCATTTT. It codes for CASSQVIRDRKNQPQHF.